Here is one T cell receptor (beta chain) with its context. As yet, its antigen is unknown. These data are taken from a study of Ad26.COV2.S vaccination and SARS-CoV-2 variants. Whole-study results and caveats: Estimates derived from TCR breadth and depth analyses may have underestimated total T cell responses. Placebo recipients had lower spike-specific TCR breadth than vaccine recipients.

Clones were sequenced by immunoSEQ multiplex PCR, and TCRdb holds only the in-frame ones, with some missing. The sample lists tens of thousands of clones; approximately 81% were seen once. The sequence came from a human donor who had recovered from COVID-19. This specimen was peripheral blood, taken after recovery from COVID-19.

CDR3: CASSQSGASTDTQYF. Here the CDR3 DNA reads TGTGCCAGCAGCCAAAGCGGGGCTAGCACAGATACGCAGTATTTT. This rearrangement joins TRBV11-3 to TRBJ2-3, with 7 bases aligning to TRBD2. Per the germline V gene, CDR1 is SGHNT and CDR2 is YENEEA. This CDR3 has 15 amino acids. J was trimmed by 0 bases and V by 5 bases; bases with no gene match: 5.